The 15 T cell receptor beta chains reported below all come from one sample, sequenced in a study of graft-versus-host responses after intestinal transplantation. Only in-frame clones appear in the TCRdb table, and some are missing; sequencing was by immunoSEQ multiplex PCR. The data show about 98,000 clones, 83% seen once. Antigens of these TCRs are unknown. The sequencing here drew on unstimulated CD8+ T cells sorted from spleen or lymph node cells, taken before intestinal transplant. The receptors derive from a human donor who received an intestinal transplant.

The chain is built from TRBV9 and TRBJ2-1; 8 nucleotides align to TRBD1. Germline trimming cut 0 bases from V and 5 bases from J; bases unmatched to any gene: 1. Per germline, CDR1 SGDLS and CDR2 YYNGEE. This CDR3 comprises 14 residues. The CDR3, as DNA: TGTGCCAGCAGCGTAGTGACAGGGGACAATGAGCAGTTCTTC. It encodes CASSVVTGDNEQFF.

The CDR3 bases are TGTGCCAGCAGTTTATATCTGGAGACCCAGTACTTC. It codes for CASSLYLETQYF. The genes are TRBV28 and TRBJ2-5; D gene unclear. The V end was cut by 1 base, the J end by 5 bases, with 5 bases between. CDR1 and CDR2 from the germline V gene are MDHEN and SYDVKM. CDR3 length equals 12 residues.

J is TRBJ2-7 and V is TRBV6-6, with TRBD1 as a possible D gene (6 bases). The CDR3 has 14 residues. The V end lost 4 bases, the J end lost 2 bases, and 12 bases lay between the germline ends. Germline CDR1 is MNHNY and CDR2 is SVGAGI (reference sequence). CDR3 DNA: TGTGCCAGCAGTTCCGCACAGGGTCCCTACGAGCAGTACTTC. Translation: CASSSAQGPYEQYF.

A single count supports this clone. V gene TRBV28 combines with J gene TRBJ2-2, with D hard to call. The CDR3 is made up of 14 amino acids. V shed 3 bases and J shed 3 bases, with 8 bases lying between them. CDR1 and CDR2 (germline): MDHEN, SYDVKM. For the CDR3, the DNA is TGTGCCAGCAGTTTCACAGAATACACCGGGGAGCTGTTTTTT. Protein sequence: CASSFTEYTGELFF. Combining the CDR3 with reference TRBV28 and TRBJ2-2 gives the whole variable domain DVKVTQSSRYLVKRTGEKVFLECVQDMDHENMFWYRQDPGLGLRLIYFSYDVKMKEKGDIPEGYSVSREKKERFSLILESASTNQTSMYLCASSFTEYTGELFFGEGSRLTVL.

The chain combines TRBV13 with TRBJ2-3; D may be TRBD1 or TRBD2 (5 bases each). Germline CDR1 and CDR2: PRHDT and FYEKMQ (reference sequence). V was shortened by 0 bases and J by 1 base, with 8 bases between the two germline ends. There are 15 residues in the CDR3. CDR3 nucleotide sequence: TGTGCCAGCAGCTTAGGTGGGGACGGCACAGATACGCAGTATTTT. Encoded protein: CASSLGGDGTDTQYF.

The J gene is TRBJ2-5, the V gene TRBV6-1, with D maybe TRBD2 (6 bases). Germline loops: CDR1 MNHNS, CDR2 SASEGT. Trimming shortened V by 6 bases and J by 0 bases, and 17 bases separated the two germline ends. There are 16 residues in the CDR3. The CDR3 DNA is TGTGCCAGCAGGGAAACGGACTATAGGTACCAAGAGACCCAGTACTTC. Translation gives CASRETDYRYQETQYF.

The table lists this clone with a few counts. V and J are TRBV11-3 and TRBJ2-1; 7 bases align to TRBD2. V dropped 5 bases and J dropped 7; count of bases not matched to a gene: 14. CDR3 size: 16 residues. From germline, CDR1 is SGHNT and CDR2 YENEEA. This CDR3 reads CASSPREARQGNEQFF. The DNA of the CDR3 is TGTGCCAGCAGCCCTCGGGAGGCTAGGCAGGGAAATGAGCAGTTCTTC.

The rearrangement links TRBV4-1 to TRBJ1-3; the D gene is possibly TRBD1 (5 bases). Germline assignment: CDR1 MGHRA and CDR2 YSYEKL. This CDR3 is built from 16 residues. V was shortened by 3 bases and J by 6 bases, with 18 bases between the two germline ends. The CDR3, as DNA: TGCGCCAGCAGCCAGTACAGGATTATGCCCGAAAACACCATATATTTT. Translating it yields CASSQYRIMPENTIYF.

The chain couples TRBV18 to TRBJ1-2, with 9 bases fitting TRBD1. Trimming removed 1 base from V and 5 bases from J; junction bases left unmatched: 5. CDR3 size: 15 residues. Per the germline V gene, CDR1 is KGHSH and CDR2 is LQKENI. The CDR3 loop reads CASSPHRGRGYGYTF. The CDR3, as DNA: TGTGCCAGCTCACCACACAGGGGGCGCGGATATGGCTACACCTTC.

J is TRBJ2-1 and V is TRBV6-5; weak D call: TRBD1 (6 bases). The germline V gene has CDR1 MNHEY and CDR2 SVGAGI. Trimming took 4 bases from V and 7 from J, leaving 11 bases between them. The CDR3 contains 13 residues. The CDR3 DNA follows: TGTGCCAGCAGTTTGGGACAATCAAATGAGCAGTTCTTC. This translates into CASSLGQSNEQFF.

V usage is TRBV28 and J usage is TRBJ2-1, with D unresolved. This CDR3 has 11 amino acids. The germline gives CDR1 MDHEN, CDR2 SYDVKM. The ends were cut back, 3 bases at V and 7 bases at J, with 4 bases in the middle. The CDR3 sequence is CASSFRNEQFF. Written as DNA, the CDR3 is TGTGCCAGCAGTTTCCGGAATGAGCAGTTCTTC.

This rearrangement joins TRBV10-3 to TRBJ1-2; D may be TRBD1 (6 bases). This CDR3 region has 13 residues. The germline V and J ends were trimmed by 6 bases and 3 bases, with 11 bases remaining between them. From germline, CDR1 is ENHRY and CDR2 SYGVKD. The CDR3 DNA sequence: TGTGCCATCAGGGGGGCCGGGCACTATGGCTACACCTTC. Translating it yields CAIRGAGHYGYTF.

About this clone: Other DNA sequences from this sample encode an identical CDR3 as well. The chain uses TRBV11-3 and TRBJ2-3, with TRBD2 matching 13 bases. Germline loops: CDR1 SGHNT, CDR2 YENEEA. This CDR3 comprises 20 residues. The J segment lost 3 bases and the V segment lost 6 bases, leaving 18 bases of the junction unmatched. CDR3 coding DNA: TGTGCCAGCAGTTCGACCGGGACTAGCGGGGAACGCCCTAGTACAGATACGCAGTATTTT. This gives the protein CASSSTGTSGERPSTDTQYF.

This clone was recorded a few times. The rearrangement joins TRBV6-1 to TRBJ2-7; 12 bases agree with TRBD1. Germline V gene sequence: CDR1 MNHNS, CDR2 SASEGT. The V segment lost 3 bases and the J segment 3 bases; nucleotides outside the gene matches: 3. The CDR3 length is 15 residues. Here the CDR3 reads CASSEGDRGLYEQYF. CDR3 in DNA: TGTGCCAGCAGTGAGGGGGACAGGGGGCTCTACGAGCAGTACTTC.

As DNA, the CDR3 is TGTGCCACCAGCAGAGTGATCACCGGGGAGCTGTTTTTT. Amino acid sequence: CATSRVITGELFF. The J gene is TRBJ2-2, the V gene TRBV15, with D unresolved. Trimming cost V 1 base and J 4 bases, with 4 bases left between them. The CDR3 is 13 amino acids. Germline assignment: CDR1 LNHNV and CDR2 YYDKDF (reference sequence).